The 10 T cell receptor beta chains listed next were all sequenced from one sample in a study of T-cell memory formation after mild COVID-19. TCRdb re-derived calls from the 5' RACE reads in MiXCR, one entry per CDR3 protein. There are some 450,000 distinct CDR3 sequences in the sample; 20% occur only once, and 7.5% to 10% lies in the top ten. The sequenced sample was PBMCs or a T cell subset sorted from them (not recorded which). The source is an adult woman who had mild COVID-19 (a few samples of this study predate the infection). Cell type and time point are not known.

This chain uses TRBV6-1 with TRBJ2-1, with a tentative D call TRBD2 (6 bases). The CDR3 is 15 amino acids. With 3 bases removed from V and 0 bases from J, the gap between germline ends came to 9 bases. Germline V gene data show CDR1 as MNHNS and CDR2 as SASEGT. CDR3 residues: CASSETRRSYNEQFF. As DNA, the CDR3 is TGTGCCAGCAGTGAGACTAGACGCTCCTACAATGAGCAGTTCTTC.

This sequence joins TRBV7-2 and TRBJ2-6; a weak D match, TRBD2 (5 bases). V lost 3 bases to trimming and J lost 1 base, with 13 bases between them. The CDR3 is 17 amino acids. Looked up from germline, CDR1 is SGHTA and CDR2 is FQGNSA. The CDR3, as DNA: TGTGCCAGCAGCTTCCCGCCCGGGGTGTCTGGGGCCAACGTCCTGACTTTC. Its translation: CASSFPPGVSGANVLTF.

This clonotype has more than one count but fewer than ten. The chain joins TRBV7-8 to TRBJ2-2; no clear D. From germline, CDR1 is SGHVS and CDR2 FQNEAQ. CDR3 length: 18 residues. Trimming removed 5 bases at V and 4 bases at J, with 23 bases between. The CDR3 spells CASSLTLMTPWGTGELFF. For the CDR3, the DNA is TGTGCCAGCAGCCTCACCCTGATGACACCATGGGGCACCGGGGAGCTGTTTTTT.

This clonotype was counted between two and nine times. The J gene is TRBJ2-7, the V gene TRBV12-3 or TRBV12-4; the match to TRBD2 covers 12 bases. With 6 bases clipped from V and 9 bases from J, the junction kept 9 bases outside the gene matches. CDR3 size: 14 residues. CDR3 loop: CASRPTSGGPRQYF. CDR3 DNA: TGTGCCAGCAGACCGACTAGCGGGGGCCCCCGGCAGTACTTC.

The J gene is TRBJ2-7, the V gene TRBV7-6; 8 bases fit TRBD1. The CDR3 has 13 residues. The germline gives CDR1 SGHVS, CDR2 FNYEAQ. V lost 6 bases, J lost 7 bases, and 8 bases stayed unmatched. The CDR3 protein is CASRGQDLQEQYF. CDR3 in DNA: TGTGCCAGCAGGGGACAGGACTTACAGGAGCAGTACTTC.

This clonotype came up a few times. This chain uses TRBV10-3 with TRBJ2-2, with 10 bases lining up with TRBD2. The ends lost 0 bases at V and 5 bases at J; junction bases unmatched: 9. This CDR3 has 18 residues. Germline V gene data show CDR1 as ENHRY and CDR2 as SYGVKD. The CDR3 reads CAISESVSGLAATGELFF. The CDR3 DNA is TGTGCCATCAGTGAGTCGGTCTCCGGACTAGCGGCAACCGGGGAGCTGTTTTTT.

In DNA, the CDR3 is TGCGCCAGCAGCCCGATCAGAAGGGGTCCAGATACGCAGTATTTT. Translation gives CASSPIRRGPDTQYF. This chain joins TRBV4-1 and TRBJ2-3; tentatively, D is TRBD1 (5 bases). The germline V and J ends were trimmed by 4 bases and 4 bases, with 15 bases remaining between them. The CDR3 totals 15 residues. Germline V lookup: CDR1 MGHRA, CDR2 YSYEKL.

CDR3 amino acids: CASSLVRGTTDTQYF. DNA for the CDR3: TGTGCCAGCAGCTTAGTTCGGGGGACGACAGATACGCAGTATTTT. The chain couples TRBV7-2 to TRBJ2-3, with D maybe TRBD2 (6 bases). The CDR3 is 15 amino acids. Germline CDR1 reads SGHTA; CDR2 reads FQGNSA. With 1 base removed from V and 3 bases from J, the gap between germline ends came to 11 bases.

The table lists this clonotype with a few counts. J is TRBJ2-5 and V is TRBV3-1; TRBD2 agrees at 7 bases. J was trimmed by 5 bases and V by 3 bases; bases with no gene match: 12. The CDR3 extends over 16 amino acids. CDR1 is LGHDT, CDR2 YNNKEL, per germline (reference sequence). CDR3 coding DNA: TGTGCCAGCAGCCATCCCGCACGGACTAGTTGGGAGACCCAGTACTTC. Protein: CASSHPARTSWETQYF.

This clonotype occurred a few times. The chain is built from TRBV5-6 and TRBJ1-5; tentative D call: TRBD1 (6 bases). Germline CDR1 reads SGHDT; CDR2 reads YYEEEE. The V end lost 4 bases, the J end lost 3 bases, and 11 bases lay between the germline ends. The CDR3 loop spans 14 amino acids. This chain's CDR3 is CASSGAGANQPQHF. The CDR3 nucleotides read TGTGCCAGCAGCGGCGCAGGGGCCAATCAGCCCCAGCATTTT. The variable domain in full, with the rest retrieved from reference TRBV5-6 and TRBJ1-5, is DAGVTQSPTHLIKTRGQQVTLRCSPKSGHDTVSWYQQALGQGPQFIFQYYEEEERQRGNFPDRFSGHQFPNYSSELNVNALLLGDSALYLCASSGAGANQPQHFGDGTRLSIL.